This TCR beta chain was captured in a study of read filtering for tumor transcriptome and immune sequencing. Points from the study as a whole: RNA-seq captured clonotypes less deeply and reliably than IR-seq. In IR-seq, single-read clonotypes were roughly 80% of clonotypes but about 3.5% of reads.

The library was built from approximately 400 ng RNA with molecular barcoded adaptors for alpha/delta and beta/gamma chains. TCRdb reprocessed the reads with MiXCR, giving one entry per CDR3 protein. The table lists around 38,000 distinct CDR3 sequences, roughly 13% of them singletons, with roughly 30% in the top ten. V was pared by 2 bases and J by 3 bases, with 14 bases between. The CDR3 runs 15 residues. Germline CDR1 SGHRS, CDR2 YFSETQ. Concerning this clonotype itself: Its antigen remains unknown.

Specimen: a population of CD138-negative cells sorted from bone marrow. The sequence came from a donor over 35 with multiple myeloma. V is TRBV5-1 and J is TRBJ2-5; no firm D call. The CDR3 DNA sequence: TGCGCCAGCAGCTTTAGCACAAGAGGCGAAGAGACCCAGTACTTC. This codes for CASSFSTRGEETQYF.